The 4 T cell receptor beta chains below all came from one sample that was sequenced in a study of T cells in Graves' hyperthyroidism and ophthalmopathy. RNA transcripts provided the source from which TCR beta CDR3 regions were amplified. An initial round of RT-PCR targeting the TCR CDR3 relied on the HTBI primer set. TCRdb reanalysed the multiplex PCR reads using MiXCR and keeps one entry per CDR3 protein. The data show some 800,000 distinct CDR3 sequences, roughly 37% seen once. The sample comprised blood. The receptors derive from a young man with Graves' hyperthyroidism.

This clonotype was detected only once. The chain is built from TRBV7-9 and TRBJ2-6; 10 positions match TRBD1. This CDR3 region has 18 residues. The V gene end was trimmed by 6 bases and the J gene end by 0 bases; junction bases not matched to a gene: 8. Germline V gives CDR1 SEHNR, CDR2 FQNEAQ (reference sequence). The CDR3 sequence is CASSQTGTGDSGANVLTF. The CDR3 DNA sequence: TGTGCCAGCAGTCAAACCGGGACAGGGGACTCTGGGGCCAACGTCCTGACTTTC.

This clonotype was seen repeatedly, ten times or more. The chain couples TRBV25-1 to TRBJ2-6; perhaps D is TRBD1 or TRBD2 (5 bases each). Germline V CDR1 and CDR2: MGHDK, SYGVNS. The CDR3 has 17 residues. The V gene lost 5 bases and the J gene lost 0 bases, with 14 bases spanning the gap. The chain's CDR3 is CASSLGDGYSGANVLTF. The CDR3 nucleotides read TGTGCCAGCAGTTTGGGGGACGGATACTCTGGGGCCAACGTCCTGACTTTC. Full variable domain (rest looked up from reference TRBV25-1 and TRBJ2-6): EADIYQTPRYLVIGTGKKITLECSQTMGHDKMYWYQQDPGMELHLIHYSYGVNSTEKGDLSSESTVSRIRTEHFPLTLESARPSHTSQYLCASSLGDGYSGANVLTFGAGSRLTVL.

The chain has TRBV7-2 and TRBJ1-3; unclear D gene. The V end lost 3 bases, the J end lost 11 bases, and 11 bases lay between the germline ends. The CDR3 length is 12 residues. Germline-derived CDR1 and CDR2 are SGHTA and FQGNSA. CDR3 coding DNA: TGTGCCAGCAGCTTTTACGTCAGACCCATATATTTT. Amino acid sequence: CASSFYVRPIYF.

This clonotype was recorded a few times. This chain uses TRBV11-1 with TRBJ2-7, with D perhaps TRBD1 or TRBD2 (5 bases each). V was cut by 3 bases and J by 6 bases, with 12 bases left in between. Germline lookup yields CDR1 SGHAT and CDR2 FQDESV (reference sequence). The CDR3 is 13 amino acids. CDR3 sequence reads: CASSLEAGSEQYF. The CDR3 DNA is TGTGCCAGCAGCTTGGAGGCAGGGTCCGAGCAGTACTTC.